This TCR beta chain stems from a study of identical twins. Broader study findings: Insertion counts were lower in abundant cord blood beta clonotypes, a trend that memory repertoires did not show. Cross-sectional statistics, not tracking of the same donors, supported the conclusions.

Points on this clonotype: Its target is not known.

A universal primer site arose from template switching, and cDNA bore unique molecular identifiers. From the 5' RACE reads, TCRdb called clonotypes with MiXCR, one entry per CDR3 protein. Of hundreds of thousands of distinct CDR3 sequences in the sample, 20% to 25% were seen once. The donor group consisted entirely of healthy Caucasians. The same specimen was also included in a second study, on yellow fever vaccine responses in identical twins.

This sequence originates from a woman in her late teens or twenties in good health. Sequenced sample: CD4+ T cells sorted from blood.

CDR3 DNA sequence: TGCGCCAGCAGTGAGGTTTACGGTGGCACAGATACGCAGTATTTT. Protein: CASSEVYGGTDTQYF. J is TRBJ2-3 and V is TRBV10-1; D not resolved. Germline values: CDR1 WNHNN, CDR2 SYGVQD (reference sequence). V lost 2 bases to trimming and J lost 1 base, with 10 bases between them. The CDR3 totals 15 residues.